This T cell receptor beta chain was captured by sequencing in a study of OX40 agonist ivuxolimab in advanced cancers. In the study overall: Therapy given before enrollment (anti-PD-1, anti-PD-L1 or anti-CTLA-4) was allowed, and roughly 42% had some.

The germline V gene has CDR1 SGHNT and CDR2 YENEEA. The CDR3 contains 16 residues. Losses at the gene ends were 4 bases for V and 3 bases for J; bases not matched to a gene: 8. The assay was immunoSEQ multiplex PCR, and TCRdb's table has in-frame clones only and misses some. The sample consists of fewer than 85,000 clones, around nine tenths of them appearing once. This chain uses TRBV11-3 with TRBJ2-3, with 9 nucleotides matching TRBD2. The sequence was collected from an adult with an advanced solid tumor such as melanoma, head and neck, liver or kidney cancer. The starting material was CD4+ or CD8+ T cells sorted from blood, obtained in a trial of the OX40 agonist ivuxolimab. CDR3 sequence (DNA): TGTGCCAGCAGCTGGGATAGCGGGAGAGGGACAGATACGCAGTATTTT. This codes for CASSWDSGRGTDTQYF.